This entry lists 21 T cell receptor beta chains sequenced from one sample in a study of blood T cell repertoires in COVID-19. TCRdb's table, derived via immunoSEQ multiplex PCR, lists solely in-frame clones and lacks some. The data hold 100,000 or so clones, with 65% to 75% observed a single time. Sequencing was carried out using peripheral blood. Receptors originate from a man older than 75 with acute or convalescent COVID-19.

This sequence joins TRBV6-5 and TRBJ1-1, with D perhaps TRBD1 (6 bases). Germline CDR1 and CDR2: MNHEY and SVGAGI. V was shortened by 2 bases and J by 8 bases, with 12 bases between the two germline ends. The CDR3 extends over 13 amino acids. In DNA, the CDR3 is TGTGCCAGCAGTTACACCGGGACACGCGAAGCTTTCTTT. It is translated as CASSYTGTREAFF.

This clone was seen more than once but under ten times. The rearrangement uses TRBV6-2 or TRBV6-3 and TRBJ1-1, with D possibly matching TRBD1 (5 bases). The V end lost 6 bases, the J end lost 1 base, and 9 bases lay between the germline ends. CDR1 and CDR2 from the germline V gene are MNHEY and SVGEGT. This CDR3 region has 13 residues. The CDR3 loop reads CASSLTENTEAFF. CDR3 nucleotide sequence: TGTGCCAGCAGCTTGACAGAGAACACTGAAGCTTTCTTT.

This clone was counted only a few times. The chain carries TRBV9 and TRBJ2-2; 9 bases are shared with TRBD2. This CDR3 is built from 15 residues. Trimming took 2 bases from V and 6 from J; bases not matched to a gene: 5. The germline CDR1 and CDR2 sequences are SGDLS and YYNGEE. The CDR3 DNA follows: TGTGCCAGCAGCGTCCTCGCGGGAGGGCCCGGGGAGCTGTTTTTT. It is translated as CASSVLAGGPGELFF.

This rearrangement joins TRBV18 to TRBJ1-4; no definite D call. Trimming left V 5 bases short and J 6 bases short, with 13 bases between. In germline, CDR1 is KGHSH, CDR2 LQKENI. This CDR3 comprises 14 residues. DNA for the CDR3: TGTGCCAGCTCAGCCTTATCGGGGTATGAAAAACTGTTTTTT. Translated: CASSALSGYEKLFF.

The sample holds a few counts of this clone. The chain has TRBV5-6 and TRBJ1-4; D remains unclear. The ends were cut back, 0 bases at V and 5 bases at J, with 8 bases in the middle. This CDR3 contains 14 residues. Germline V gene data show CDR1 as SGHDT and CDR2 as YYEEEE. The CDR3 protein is CASSLVHLNEKLFF. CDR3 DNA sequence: TGTGCCAGCAGCTTGGTACATCTGAATGAAAAACTGTTTTTT.

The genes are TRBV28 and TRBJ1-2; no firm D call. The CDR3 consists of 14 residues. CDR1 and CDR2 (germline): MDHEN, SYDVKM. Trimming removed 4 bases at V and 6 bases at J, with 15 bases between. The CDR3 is CASSSPDNRDGYTF. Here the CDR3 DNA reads TGTGCCAGCAGTTCCCCAGACAATCGTGATGGCTACACCTTC.

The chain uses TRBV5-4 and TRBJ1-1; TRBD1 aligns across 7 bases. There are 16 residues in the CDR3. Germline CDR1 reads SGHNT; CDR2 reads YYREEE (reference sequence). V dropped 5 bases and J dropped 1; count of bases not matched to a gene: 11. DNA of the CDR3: TGTGCCAGCAGGATGGGGGGAGACAGGGCGAACACTGAAGCTTTCTTT. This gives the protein CASRMGGDRANTEAFF.

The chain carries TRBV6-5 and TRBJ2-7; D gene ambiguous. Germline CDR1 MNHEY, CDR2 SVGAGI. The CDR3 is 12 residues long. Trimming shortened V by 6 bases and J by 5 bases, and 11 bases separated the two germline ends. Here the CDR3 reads CASSKTVNEQYF. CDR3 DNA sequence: TGTGCCAGCAGCAAAACAGTTAACGAGCAGTACTTC.

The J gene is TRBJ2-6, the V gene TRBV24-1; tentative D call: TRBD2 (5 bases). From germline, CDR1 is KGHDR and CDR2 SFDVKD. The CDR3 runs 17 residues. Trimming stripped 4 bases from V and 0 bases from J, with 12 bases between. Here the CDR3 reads CATSDPGRGSGANVLTF. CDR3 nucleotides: TGTGCCACCAGTGACCCAGGACGGGGCTCTGGGGCCAACGTCCTGACTTTC.

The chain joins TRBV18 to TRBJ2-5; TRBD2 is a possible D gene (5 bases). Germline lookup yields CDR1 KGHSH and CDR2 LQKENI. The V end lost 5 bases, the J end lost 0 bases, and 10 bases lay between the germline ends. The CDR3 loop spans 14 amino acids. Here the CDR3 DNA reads TGTGCCAGCTCAATCCTAGCAAACCAAGAGACCCAGTACTTC. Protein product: CASSILANQETQYF.

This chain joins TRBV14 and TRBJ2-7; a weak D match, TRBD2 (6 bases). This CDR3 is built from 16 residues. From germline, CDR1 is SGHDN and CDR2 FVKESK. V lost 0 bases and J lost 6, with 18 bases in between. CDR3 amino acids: CASSQDGGARAREQYF. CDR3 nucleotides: TGTGCCAGCAGCCAAGACGGAGGGGCGAGGGCTCGCGAGCAGTACTTC.

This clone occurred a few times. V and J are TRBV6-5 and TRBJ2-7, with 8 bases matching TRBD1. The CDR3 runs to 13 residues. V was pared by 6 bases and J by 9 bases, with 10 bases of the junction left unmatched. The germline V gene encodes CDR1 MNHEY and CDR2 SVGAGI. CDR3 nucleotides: TGTGCCAGCAGCATTACGGTACAGGGGGTGCAGTACTTC. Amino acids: CASSITVQGVQYF.

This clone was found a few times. CDR3 nucleotide sequence: TGTGCCGTTGACAGAAATCAGCCCCAGCATTTT. Protein sequence: CAVDRNQPQHF. V usage is TRBV28 and J usage is TRBJ1-5; D is possibly TRBD1 (5 bases). The length of the CDR3 is 11 residues. The V gene lost 11 bases and the J gene lost 4 bases, with 9 bases spanning the gap. Germline V gene lookup returns CDR1 MDHEN and CDR2 SYDVKM.

The CDR3, as DNA: TGTGCCACCAGCAGAGATAGGAGGAGTGGGGAGCTGTTTTTT. This codes for CATSRDRRSGELFF. The chain recombines TRBV15 with TRBJ2-2; possible D gene TRBD2, 5 bases. Germline-derived CDR1 and CDR2 are LNHNV and YYDKDF (reference sequence). Trimming cost V 0 bases and J 8 bases, with 10 bases left between them. The CDR3 covers 14 residues.

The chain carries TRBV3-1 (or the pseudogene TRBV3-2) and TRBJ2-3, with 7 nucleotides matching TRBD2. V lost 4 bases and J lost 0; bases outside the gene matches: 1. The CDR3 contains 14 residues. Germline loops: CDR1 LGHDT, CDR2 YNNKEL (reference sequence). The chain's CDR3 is CASSRAGSTDTQYF. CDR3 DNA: TGTGCCAGCAGCCGAGCGGGAAGCACAGATACGCAGTATTTT.

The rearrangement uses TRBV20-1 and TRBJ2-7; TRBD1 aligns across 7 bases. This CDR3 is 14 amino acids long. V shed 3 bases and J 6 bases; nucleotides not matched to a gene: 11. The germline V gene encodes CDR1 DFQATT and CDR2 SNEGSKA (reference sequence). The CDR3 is CSASAVSGTVEQYF. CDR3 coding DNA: TGCAGTGCTAGTGCTGTGAGTGGGACAGTCGAGCAGTACTTC.

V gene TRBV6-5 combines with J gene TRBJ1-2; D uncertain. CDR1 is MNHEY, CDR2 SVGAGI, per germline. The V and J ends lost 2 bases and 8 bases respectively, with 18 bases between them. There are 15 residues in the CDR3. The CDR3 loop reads CASSYTSDPPGGYTF. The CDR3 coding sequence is TGTGCCAGCAGTTACACCTCGGACCCGCCGGGGGGCTACACCTTC.

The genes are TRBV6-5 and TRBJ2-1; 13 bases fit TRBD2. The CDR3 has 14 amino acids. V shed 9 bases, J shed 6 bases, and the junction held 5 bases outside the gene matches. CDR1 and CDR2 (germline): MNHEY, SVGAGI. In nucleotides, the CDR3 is TGTGCCAGACGACTAGCGGGAGGAGGCAATGAGCAGTTCTTC. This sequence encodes CARRLAGGGNEQFF.

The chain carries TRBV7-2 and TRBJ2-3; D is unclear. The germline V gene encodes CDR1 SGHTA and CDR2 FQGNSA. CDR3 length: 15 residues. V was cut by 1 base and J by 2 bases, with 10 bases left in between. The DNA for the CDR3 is TGTGCCAGCAGCTTAGTAGTCTCTTTCACAGATACGCAGTATTTT. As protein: CASSLVVSFTDTQYF.

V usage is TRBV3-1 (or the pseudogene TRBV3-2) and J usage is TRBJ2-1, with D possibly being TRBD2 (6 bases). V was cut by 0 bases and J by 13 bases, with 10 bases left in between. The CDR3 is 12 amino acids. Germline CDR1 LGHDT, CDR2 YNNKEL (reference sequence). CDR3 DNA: TGTGCCAGCAGCCAAGATCCCACTAGCCAGTTCTTC. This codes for CASSQDPTSQFF.

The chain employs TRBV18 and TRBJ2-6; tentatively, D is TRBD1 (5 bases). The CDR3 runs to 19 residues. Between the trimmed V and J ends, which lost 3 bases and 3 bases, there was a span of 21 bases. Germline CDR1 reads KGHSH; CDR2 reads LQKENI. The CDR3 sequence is CASSPQGNFRWSGANVLTF. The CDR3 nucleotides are TGTGCCAGCTCACCGCAGGGTAATTTTCGATGGAGTGGGGCCAACGTCCTGACTTTC.